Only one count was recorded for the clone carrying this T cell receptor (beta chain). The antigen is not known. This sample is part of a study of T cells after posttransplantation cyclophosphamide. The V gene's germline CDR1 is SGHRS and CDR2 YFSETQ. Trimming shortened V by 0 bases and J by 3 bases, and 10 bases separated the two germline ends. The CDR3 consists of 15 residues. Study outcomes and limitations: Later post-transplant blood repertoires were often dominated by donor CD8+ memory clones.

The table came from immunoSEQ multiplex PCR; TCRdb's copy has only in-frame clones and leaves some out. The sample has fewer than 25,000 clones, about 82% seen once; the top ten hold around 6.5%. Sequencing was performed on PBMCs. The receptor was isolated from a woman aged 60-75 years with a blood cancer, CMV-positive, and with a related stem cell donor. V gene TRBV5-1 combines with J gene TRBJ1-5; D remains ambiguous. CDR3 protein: CASSLGPPNNQPQHF. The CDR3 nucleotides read TGCGCCAGCAGCTTGGGGCCACCCAACAATCAGCCCCAGCATTTT.